The 27 T cell receptor beta chains below all came from one sample that was sequenced in a study of blood T cell repertoires in COVID-19. This table comes from immunoSEQ multiplex PCR, and its TCRdb copy is limited to in-frame clones, with some not included. This sample has under 250,000 clones; 86% occur once, and the top ten carry about 12%. The material sequenced was peripheral blood. The receptors originated from a man aged 80 or over with acute or convalescent COVID-19.

The chain recombines TRBV18 with TRBJ2-7, with 7 bases fitting TRBD1. The trim removed 5 bases at V and 0 bases at J, leaving 4 bases unmatched. This CDR3 is built from 14 residues. CDR1 is KGHSH and CDR2 is LQKENI in the germline V gene. The CDR3 region is CASSRGTASYEQYF. The CDR3 DNA sequence: TGTGCCAGCTCAAGAGGGACAGCCTCCTACGAGCAGTACTTC.

The chain employs TRBV5-1 and TRBJ2-7; 9 nucleotides line up with TRBD1. Germline V gene data show CDR1 as SGHRS and CDR2 as YFSETQ. The V segment lost 4 bases and the J segment 1 base; nucleotides outside the gene matches: 6. The CDR3 consists of 15 residues. The CDR3 region is CASSLGTGPSYEQYF. The DNA of the CDR3 is TGCGCCAGCAGCCTTGGGACAGGGCCTTCCTACGAGCAGTACTTC.

With respect to this clone: The same CDR3 arises from other DNA sequences in this sample as well. The CDR3 DNA follows: TGTGCCAGCAGTCCCGGGGGGAACACTGAAGCTTTCTTT. This codes for CASSPGGNTEAFF. The chain links TRBV12-3 or TRBV12-4 to TRBJ1-1, with D tentatively TRBD1 (5 bases). Trimming removed 5 bases at V and 1 base at J, with 8 bases between. The CDR3 totals 13 residues.

J is TRBJ2-3 and V is TRBV6-2 or TRBV6-3; TRBD2 might be the D (6 bases). Germline lookup yields CDR1 MNHEY and CDR2 SVGEGT. Between the trimmed V and J ends, which lost 1 base and 0 bases, there was a span of 11 bases. CDR3 length: 16 residues. The CDR3 loop reads CASSYWAGWSTDTQYF. The DNA for the CDR3 is TGTGCCAGCAGTTACTGGGCGGGGTGGAGCACAGATACGCAGTATTTT.

The rearrangement links TRBV3-1 (or the pseudogene TRBV3-2) to TRBJ2-7; TRBD2 matches at 7 bases. Unmatched junction bases numbered 17, after V lost 4 bases and J lost 5 bases. Germline V gene lookup returns CDR1 LGHDT and CDR2 YNNKEL (reference sequence). The CDR3 totals 17 residues. The CDR3 DNA reads as TGTGCCAGCAGCCGAGGGAGGGTTGGCTTTGGGGTGAACGAGCAGTACTTC. This gives the protein CASSRGRVGFGVNEQYF.

This clone was found once. V is TRBV5-6 and J is TRBJ1-1; D not resolved. V was pared by 0 bases and J by 5 bases, with 17 bases between. The CDR3 totals 16 residues. Germline V CDR1 and CDR2: SGHDT, YYEEEE. CDR3 nucleotides: TGTGCCAGCAGCTTGGTAGGGCGGGCCCCTGGGACTGAAGCTTTCTTT. This encodes CASSLVGRAPGTEAFF.

V gene TRBV15 combines with J gene TRBJ1-6; maybe TRBD1 (5 bases). CDR3 length equals 15 residues. V was shortened by 0 bases and J by 7 bases, with 10 bases between the two germline ends. Per germline, CDR1 LNHNV and CDR2 YYDKDF (reference sequence). The CDR3 DNA reads TGTGCCACCAGCAGAGATCCAGGGCTGAATTCACCCCTCCACTTT. This encodes CATSRDPGLNSPLHF. Full variable domain (remainder filled in from reference TRBV15 and TRBJ1-6): DAMVIQNPRYQVTQFGKPVTLSCSQTLNHNVMYWYQQKSSQAPKLLFHYYDKDFNNEADTPDNFQSRRPNTSFCFLDIRSPGLGDTAMYLCATSRDPGLNSPLHFGNGTRLTVT.

The rearrangement links TRBV19 to TRBJ2-1, with TRBD1 as a possible D gene (5 bases). V was clipped by 4 bases and J by 2 bases, with 6 bases between them. CDR1 and CDR2 (germline): LNHDA, SQIVND (reference sequence). The CDR3 has 13 amino acids. The CDR3 here is CASSRQTYNEQFF. CDR3 DNA: TGTGCCAGTAGTAGACAGACCTACAATGAGCAGTTCTTC.

The rearrangement uses TRBV28 and TRBJ2-7, with D hard to call. V gave up 5 bases and J gave up 5 bases, with 7 bases separating them. Germline lookup yields CDR1 MDHEN and CDR2 SYDVKM. The CDR3 length is 11 residues. This chain's CDR3 is CASSHQDEQYF. The CDR3 bases are TGTGCCAGCAGTCATCAGGACGAGCAGTACTTC.

The V call is TRBV3-1 (or the pseudogene TRBV3-2), the J call TRBJ1-1; no reliable D call. CDR1 is LGHDT, CDR2 YNNKEL, per germline (reference sequence). The CDR3 loop spans 14 amino acids. With 0 bases removed from V and 0 bases from J, the gap between germline ends came to 5 bases. The CDR3 loop reads CASSQEKLNTEAFF. In nucleotides, the CDR3 is TGTGCCAGCAGCCAAGAAAAGCTGAACACTGAAGCTTTCTTT.

V and J are TRBV6-5 and TRBJ1-6; perhaps TRBD1 as D (6 bases). Per the germline V gene, CDR1 is MNHEY and CDR2 is SVGAGI. The V gene lost 10 bases and the J gene lost 9 bases, with 22 bases spanning the gap. CDR3 length equals 15 residues. Here the CDR3 reads CAIPADHRVGSPLHF. The CDR3 nucleotides are TGTGCCATACCGGCCGATCACAGGGTCGGTTCACCCCTCCACTTT.

This sequence joins TRBV6-5 and TRBJ2-5; TRBD2 agrees at 7 bases. The CDR3 consists of 16 residues. Trimming took 2 bases from V and 1 from J; bases not matched to a gene: 7. CDR1 MNHEY and CDR2 SVGAGI come from the germline V gene. The CDR3, as DNA: TGTGCCAGCAGTTACGCTAGCGGACATACCCAAGAGACCCAGTACTTC. It yields the protein CASSYASGHTQETQYF.

The rearrangement joins TRBV7-9 to TRBJ2-1; 13 bases match TRBD2. V lost 4 bases and J lost 6; bases outside the gene matches: 6. CDR1 and CDR2 (germline): SEHNR, FQNEAQ (reference sequence). The CDR3 has 16 residues. Here the CDR3 DNA reads TGTGCCAGCAGCTCCCCCGGACTAGCGGGAGTCAATGAGCAGTTCTTC. Translated: CASSSPGLAGVNEQFF.

This chain connects TRBV28 to TRBJ1-1, with a tentative D call TRBD1 (6 bases). Germline CDR1 and CDR2: MDHEN and SYDVKM. The CDR3 has 15 residues. Deletions cut 7 bases from V and 3 bases from J, with 18 bases between. Written as DNA, the CDR3 is TGTGCCAGCACCCAACCCACAGGGTCCCACACTGAAGCTTTCTTT. It specifies CASTQPTGSHTEAFF.

V and J are TRBV5-4 and TRBJ2-6, with 7 nucleotides matching TRBD1. CDR1 SGHNT and CDR2 YYREEE come from the germline V gene (reference sequence). CDR3 length: 19 amino acids. Losses at the gene ends were 0 bases for V and 0 bases for J; bases not matched to a gene: 9. The CDR3 reads CASSLAWGRGTSGANVLTF. CDR3 bases: TGTGCCAGCAGCTTGGCTTGGGGCAGGGGGACCTCTGGGGCCAACGTCCTGACTTTC.

V and J are TRBV7-9 and TRBJ2-1; TRBD2 might be the D (6 bases). The germline V and J ends were trimmed by 2 bases and 9 bases, with 14 bases remaining between them. The CDR3 contains 14 residues. The germline CDR1 and CDR2 sequences are SEHNR and FQNEAQ (reference sequence). CDR3 sequence reads: CASSLKSREAEQFF. DNA for the CDR3: TGTGCCAGCAGCTTAAAATCTAGGGAGGCTGAGCAGTTCTTC.

The chain joins TRBV15 to TRBJ1-2, with TRBD1 identical over 8 bases. Germline V gene lookup returns CDR1 LNHNV and CDR2 YYDKDF (reference sequence). The J segment lost 5 bases and the V segment lost 1 base, leaving 6 bases of the junction unmatched. This CDR3 has 15 residues. The CDR3 reads CATSRAQGARYGYTF. In nucleotides, the CDR3 is TGTGCCACCAGCAGAGCTCAGGGGGCGCGGTATGGCTACACCTTC.

V usage is TRBV2 and J usage is TRBJ2-1; maybe TRBD1 (6 bases). The V end was cut by 7 bases, the J end by 4 bases, with 11 bases between. In germline, CDR1 is SNHLY, CDR2 FYNNEI. The CDR3 length is 13 residues. The DNA for the CDR3 is TGTGCCAGCACGTGGACAGAGTACAATGAGCAGTTCTTC. This encodes CASTWTEYNEQFF.

Points on this clone: In the same sample, other DNA sequences code for this CDR3. The chain has TRBV6-1 and TRBJ1-5, with D unclear. The V end lost 2 bases, the J end lost 6 bases, and 11 bases lay between the germline ends. This CDR3 has 14 amino acids. Germline CDR1 and CDR2: MNHNS and SASEGT. Here the CDR3 DNA reads TGTGCCAGCAGTGAATCCGGTGGCGGTCAGCCCCAGCATTTT. Its translation: CASSESGGGQPQHF.

The V call is TRBV7-8, the J call TRBJ2-1; weak D call: TRBD1 (5 bases). The CDR3 contains 14 residues. Looked up from germline, CDR1 is SGHVS and CDR2 is FQNEAQ. Trimming removed 5 bases from V and 1 base from J, with 9 bases in between. The CDR3 spells CASSLRQSYNEQFF. DNA of the CDR3: TGTGCCAGCAGCCTCCGACAGTCCTACAATGAGCAGTTCTTC.

To note about this clone: A read error may produce the germline difference seen at one junction end. The chain carries TRBV3-1 (or the pseudogene TRBV3-2) and TRBJ2-7, with a tentative D call TRBD2 (6 bases). Per germline, CDR1 LGHDT and CDR2 YNNKEL (reference sequence). This CDR3 spans 12 amino acids. The DNA of the CDR3 is TGTGCCAGCAGCGCCGGCGGGGAGCGAATGAACTTC. As protein: CASSAGGERMNF.

This chain connects TRBV5-1 to TRBJ2-2, with 9 bases fitting TRBD1. The CDR3 consists of 16 residues. After removal of 3 bases from V and 5 bases from J, the junction contained 8 bases not matched to a gene. Per the germline V gene, CDR1 is SGHRS and CDR2 is YFSETQ. The CDR3 DNA follows: TGCGCCAGCAGCTCACAGGGGGCGCGGATAACCGGGGAGCTGTTTTTT. This gives the protein CASSSQGARITGELFF.

This chain joins TRBV18 and TRBJ1-4, with D unresolved. The CDR3 runs 13 residues. The germline V gene encodes CDR1 KGHSH and CDR2 LQKENI. Trimming took 4 bases from V and 8 from J, leaving 11 bases between them. The CDR3 is CASSRQVLEKLFF. DNA of the CDR3: TGTGCCAGCTCACGGCAGGTTCTGGAAAAACTGTTTTTT.

This clone was seen once. The chain has TRBV19 and TRBJ2-6, with 8 bases fitting TRBD1. After removal of 5 bases from V and 0 bases from J, the junction contained 3 bases not matched to a gene. Per germline, CDR1 LNHDA and CDR2 SQIVND (reference sequence). This CDR3 region has 16 residues. The CDR3 reads CASSSGGNSGANVLTF. The DNA for the CDR3 is TGTGCCAGTAGTTCAGGGGGCAACTCTGGGGCCAACGTCCTGACTTTC.

The chain is built from TRBV29-1 and TRBJ2-4; a weak D match, TRBD2 (6 bases). The CDR3 sequence is 13 residues long. V dropped 3 bases and J dropped 9 bases, with 15 bases sitting between them. Germline values: CDR1 SQVTM, CDR2 ANQGSEA. CDR3 sequence reads: CSVEGHTGGIQYF. The CDR3 DNA follows: TGCAGCGTTGAGGGCCATACCGGGGGCATTCAGTACTTC.

The chain uses TRBV5-6 and TRBJ1-2; the D gene is possibly TRBD1 (6 bases). The V and J ends lost 2 bases and 4 bases respectively, with 15 bases between them. The CDR3 sequence is 15 residues long. Germline CDR1 reads SGHDT; CDR2 reads YYEEEE. CDR3 sequence (DNA): TGTGCCAGCAGCTTTGAGGGGGAGCGCCTCTATGGCTACACCTTC. Its translation is CASSFEGERLYGYTF.

V is TRBV14 and J is TRBJ2-5; weak D call: TRBD2 (5 bases). CDR1 and CDR2 (germline): SGHDN, FVKESK. Trimming shortened V by 1 base and J by 5 bases, and 14 bases separated the two germline ends. CDR3 length: 15 residues. The CDR3 region is CASSQAGLTGETQYF. Here the CDR3 DNA reads TGTGCCAGCAGCCAAGCAGGTCTGACGGGGGAGACCCAGTACTTC.